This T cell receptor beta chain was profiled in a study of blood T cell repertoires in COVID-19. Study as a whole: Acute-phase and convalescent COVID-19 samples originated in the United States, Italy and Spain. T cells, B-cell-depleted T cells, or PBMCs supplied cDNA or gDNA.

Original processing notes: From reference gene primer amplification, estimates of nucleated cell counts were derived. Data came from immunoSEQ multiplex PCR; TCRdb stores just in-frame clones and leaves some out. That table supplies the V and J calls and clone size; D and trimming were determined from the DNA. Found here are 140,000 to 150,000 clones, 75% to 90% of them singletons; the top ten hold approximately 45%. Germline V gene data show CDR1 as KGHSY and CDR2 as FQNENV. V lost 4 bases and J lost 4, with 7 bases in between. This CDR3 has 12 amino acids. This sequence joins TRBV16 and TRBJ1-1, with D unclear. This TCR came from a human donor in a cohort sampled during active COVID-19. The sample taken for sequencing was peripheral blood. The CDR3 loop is CASSRGRTEAFF. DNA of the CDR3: TGTGCCAGCAGCCGTGGGCGCACTGAAGCTTTCTTT.